This TCR beta chain is drawn from a study of cytomegalovirus exposure and HLA in healthy donors (TCRdb year 2017). A note on the overall study: A later analysis indicated that the 130 or so validation repertoires were generated on the platform also employed for the approximately 700 repertoires of the first cohort. The study aimed to test whether cataloging public T cell receptors could reveal signatures of past pathogen exposure. Besides the first cohort of more than 650 subjects, a separate validation cohort made up of over a hundred different subjects was used. To predict cytomegalovirus infection status, the study brought together high-throughput TCR immunosequencing, statistical association of individual TCRs with disease status, and machine learning. Overall results and qualifications from the work: The study listed approximately 160 TCR beta chains as associated with cytomegalovirus. The classifier was reported to diagnose cytomegalovirus status with high specificity and sensitivity in both the original cohort and the validation cohort. Most TCR sequences were observed very rarely across donors, whereas some public TCRs were present in many individuals. Subsequent analysis determined that TCRs grouped into clusters in the first cohort also showed a tendency toward co-occurrence across the 130 or so validation repertoires, and roughly 94% of cluster scores exceeded 0. A few of the identified cytomegalovirus-associated TCR beta chains were confirmed in vitro to be specific for cytomegalovirus antigens. The authors suggested that the approach could potentially be extended to other disease states and immunological phenotypes. The validation cohort had no HLA typing available for a later analysis, so co-occurrence within that cohort was assessed over all 130 or so repertoires.

At the junction V is shortened by 6 bases and J by 7 bases; bases outside the gene matches: 6. The germline V gene provides CDR1 MNHEY and CDR2 SVGAGI. From its cysteine to its phenylalanine, the CDR3 spans 15 amino acids. Of all the DNA, just the CDR3 is kept, 45 bases in frame from base 1. This clone was seen more than once but under ten times. It lacks a known antigen. No much larger clonotype is one base removed from it; base qualities were not supplied. The donors were included in the validation cohort of some 110 subjects, a group kept apart from the approximately 670-subject first cohort. The method was the immunoSEQ multiplex PCR assay. For the original study's pipeline: To diagnose cytomegalovirus status from the catalog of TCR beta chain sequences, a statistical classification framework was built. TCRdb retrieved this table from immuneACCESS and kept in-frame rearrangements only. Not all clones are present; in checked studies, unresolved V genes account for under half, and no reason is known for the remainder. From that table come the V and J calls and clone size; the DNA was used to work out D and trimming. This sample has roughly 75,000 clones in its table, and over 80% of those were observed once. Of the sample, about 3% falls within the top ten clones.

Recombination joined TRBV6-5 with TRBJ1-6; 10 middle bases align to TRBD1. This clonotype originated in a man younger than 45 in good health and CMV-seronegative. The sequencing input was PBMCs. The nucleotide sequence reads TGTGCCAGCAGACTAAGGGACAGGGGAAATTCACCCCTCCACTTT. Its coded protein is CASRLRDRGNSPLHF.